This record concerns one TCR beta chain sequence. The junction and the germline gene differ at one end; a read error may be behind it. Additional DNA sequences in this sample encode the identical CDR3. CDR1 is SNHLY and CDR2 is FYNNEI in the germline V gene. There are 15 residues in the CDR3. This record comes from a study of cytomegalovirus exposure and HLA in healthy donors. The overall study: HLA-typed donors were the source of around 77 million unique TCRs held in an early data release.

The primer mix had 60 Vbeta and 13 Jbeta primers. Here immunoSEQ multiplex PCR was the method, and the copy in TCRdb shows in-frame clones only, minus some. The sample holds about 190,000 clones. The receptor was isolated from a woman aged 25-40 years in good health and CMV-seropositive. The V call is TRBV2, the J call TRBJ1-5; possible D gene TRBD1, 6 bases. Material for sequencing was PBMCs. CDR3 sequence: CASRQTGYSNQPQHF. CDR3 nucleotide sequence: TGTGCCAGCAGGCAGACAGGATATAGCAATCAGCCCCAACATTTT.